What follows describes a single T cell receptor (beta chain). Its recognized antigen is unknown. Base qualities are not at hand, and no much larger clone is one base apart. This record belongs to a study of post-analysis software for immune sequencing data (dated by TCRdb to about 2015). With regard to the full study: Recorded disease courses included relapsing-remitting, secondary progressive and progressive-relapsing multiple sclerosis, with some patients lacking subtype annotation. The patient repertoires were compared against 10 to 12 previously published healthy control repertoires obtained from donors aged about 6 to 26 years. A subset of samples was prepared in parallel using single-end sample barcoding, then pooled and co-amplified after Illumina adapter ligation. What the work shows at the level of the full study, not this receptor alone: Normalized Chao1 diversity was significantly lower in multiple sclerosis patients than controls, suggesting substantial peripheral T-cell clonal expansion. Patients showed significantly higher frequencies than controls for five TRBV segments, among them TRBV5-6, TRBV5-1 and TRBV20-1. The control group was slightly older than the multiple sclerosis patient group. Direct clustering with F measure revealed strong co-clustering of samples prepared in the same batch, which led to a batch-effect correction.

TCR beta repertoires were profiled from peripheral blood of some 13 young patients with multiple sclerosis to demonstrate the VDJtools post-analysis software. The multiple sclerosis patients were children and adolescents between roughly 6 and 17 years of age. V and J are truncated by 4 bases and 7 bases respectively, leaving an intervening sequence of 14 bases. Including cysteine and phenylalanine, the CDR3 has 13 amino acids. Only the CDR3 portion is preserved as DNA: 39 bases, with reading frame beginning at the first base. Per the germline V gene (reference sequence), SGHKS is the CDR1 and YYEKEE is the CDR2. The library was generated by PCR. Sequencing used an Illumina HiSeq 2500. To reduce PCR and sequencing biases, unique molecular identifiers were built into the TCR beta cDNA libraries. Roughly 500,000 cDNA molecules were obtained for every 1 to 10 million input T cells, so each molecule roughly corresponded to one T cell. The same protocol used for the earlier healthy control dataset was applied to prepare and sequence the patient libraries. Within a given batch, samples were prepared together, multiplexed and sequenced on the same HiSeq lane. The original methods were these. MIGEC was used to process the raw barcoded reads, and molecular identifier groups with only a single read were discarded before consensus assembly and CDR3 extraction. VDJtools was used for post-analysis of the clonotype tables, with diversity normalized by down-sampling every dataset to the smallest sample size. To correct batch-related cross-sample contamination, repertoire overlap clustering matched CDR3 amino acid sequences but not nucleotide sequences. Using fastp at Q25 and MiXCR, TCRdb reprocessed the public reads and kept productive beta chains. Each CDR3 protein gets just one entry, which takes the most common genes and DNA from the rows behind it. TCRdb's processing, not the authors', yielded these V and J calls. This sample holds roughly 570,000 distinct CDR3 sequences; around 34% were observed only once. Less than 6% of the sample belongs to the ten largest clones.

The sequence came from a girl aged 2-17 years with multiple sclerosis. The sequence joins TRBV5-5 to TRBJ1-1; 6 matching bases give a weak D call of TRBD1. Sequenced material: blood. The DNA sequence follows: TGTGCCAGCAGCGTTTACGGACAGCTTGAAGCTTTCTTT. Its protein reads: CASSVYGQLEAFF.